This TCR beta chain emerged from a study of blood T cell repertoires in COVID-19. Looking at the study overall: Some COVID-19 samples were acute and others convalescent; all came from the United States, Italy and Spain. T cells, B-cell-depleted T cells, or PBMCs provided the cDNA or gDNA that served as material.

In the authors' methods: Amplification of reference gene primers provided the estimated nucleated cell counts. The assay was immunoSEQ multiplex PCR, and TCRdb's table has in-frame clones only and misses some. V and J calls and clone size are copied from that table; D and trimming were computed from the DNA. Counted here are 95,000 to 110,000 clones, over 75% occurring once; the ten biggest clones make up roughly 13%. The CDR3 covers 17 residues. The TCR was taken from a human donor in a cohort sampled during active or convalescent COVID-19. The V and J genes are TRBV21-1 and TRBJ1-5; the table gives TRBD1 as D, unverified against the DNA. TRBV21-1 is assigned pseudogene status. Sequencing used peripheral blood. CDR3 coding DNA: TGTGCCAGCAACCCGATCAGGGGCCAGAGGAGCAATCAGCCCCAGCATTTT. This gives the protein CASNPIRGQRSNQPQHF.